Following are 14 T cell receptor beta chains from one sample sequenced in a study of monozygotic twins with inflammatory bowel disease. TCRdb reworked the 5' RACE reads into one entry per CDR3 protein, no DNA. The data include around 450,000 distinct CDR3 sequences; the top ten clones carry 2.4%. The specimen sequenced was blood. All receptors derive from a human donor with ulcerative colitis or Crohn's disease, or a healthy co-twin of an affected twin (not recorded which).

The chain combines TRBV14 with TRBJ2-7; TCRdb's assignment of TRBD1 cannot be checked, as there is no DNA. This CDR3 is 13 amino acids long. Germline CDR1 is SGHDN and CDR2 is FVKESK. The CDR3 protein is CASSQNPLYEQYF.

V gene TRBV6-2 or TRBV6-3 combines with J gene TRBJ1-5; TCRdb's D gene call, TRBD1, goes unchecked for lack of DNA. CDR1 and CDR2 (germline): MNHEY, SVGEGT. This CDR3 has 15 amino acids. The CDR3 region is CASSSRGPLNQPQHF.

The genes are TRBV4-2 and TRBJ2-3; TCRdb designates TRBD2, a call that cannot be tested without DNA. The CDR3 length is 15 residues. Per germline, CDR1 LGHNA and CDR2 YNFKEQ. CDR3 amino acids: CASSGSSGPTDTQYF.

The chain combines TRBV20-1 with TRBJ1-1; TCRdb outputs TRBD1, but without DNA this stays unchecked. Germline V gives CDR1 DFQATT, CDR2 SNEGSKA (reference sequence). CDR3 length: 13 residues. Here the CDR3 reads CSAGQGSYTEAFF.

The chain is built from TRBV6-5 and TRBJ2-5; TCRdb indicates TRBD1, and absent DNA this call remains unverified. CDR3 length: 16 amino acids. CDR1 is MNHEY, CDR2 SVGAGI, per germline. CDR3 sequence reads: CASSYGRGTSTGTQYF.

The rearrangement joins TRBV6-2 or TRBV6-3 to TRBJ2-1; checking the TCRdb D call of TRBD1 is not possible without DNA. This CDR3 comprises 16 residues. CDR1 is MNHEY, CDR2 SVGEGT, per germline. This CDR3 reads CASRPSAGGPTNEQFF.

The chain is built from TRBV7-2 and TRBJ2-5; TCRdb calls TRBD1, which cannot be checked without DNA. The CDR3 sequence is 12 residues long. Germline V gene sequence: CDR1 SGHTA, CDR2 FQGNSA. The CDR3 loop reads CASRREGETQYF. Complete variable domain (other parts from reference TRBV7-2 and TRBJ2-5): GAGVSQSPSNKVTEKGKDVELRCDPISGHTALYWYRQSLGQGLEFLIYFQGNSAPDKSGLPSDRFSAERTGGSVSTLTIQRTQQEDSAVYLCASRREGETQYFGPGTRLLVL.

The gene calls are TRBV7-2 and TRBJ1-2. CDR1 and CDR2 from the germline V gene are SGHTA and FQGNSA. The CDR3 contains 14 residues. Here the CDR3 reads CASSLDWTNYGYTF.

The V gene is TRBV28, the J gene TRBJ2-7; no DNA is available, so the TRBD1 call from TCRdb remains unchecked. CDR1 is MDHEN, CDR2 SYDVKM, per germline. The CDR3 extends over 14 amino acids. This CDR3 reads CASSLTGPPYEQYF.

Here the CDR3 reads CASSPQKTLSQYF. The V and J genes are TRBV18 and TRBJ2-3. The CDR3 contains 13 residues. Per germline, CDR1 KGHSH and CDR2 LQKENI.

The rearrangement joins TRBV19 to TRBJ2-1; TCRdb's D call of TRBD1 is untestable without DNA. CDR1 is LNHDA and CDR2 is SQIVND in the germline V gene (reference sequence). This CDR3 contains 15 residues. The CDR3 reads CASSNRGGAYNEQFF.

The genes are TRBV10-3 and TRBJ2-7; as DNA is missing, the TRBD2 call by TCRdb cannot be tested. The CDR3 length is 13 residues. CDR1 and CDR2 from the germline V gene are ENHRY and SYGVKD. The CDR3 spells CAITRTSESEQYF.

The V and J genes are TRBV12-3 or TRBV12-4 and TRBJ2-5. The CDR3 is 13 residues long. The CDR3 is CASSLGSRQTQYF.

The chain links TRBV30 to TRBJ2-3; the TCRdb call, TRBD2, lacks DNA for checking. The CDR3 is 16 amino acids. Germline assignment: CDR1 GTSNPN and CDR2 SVGIG (reference sequence). The CDR3 sequence is CACSTMTSGIADTQYF.